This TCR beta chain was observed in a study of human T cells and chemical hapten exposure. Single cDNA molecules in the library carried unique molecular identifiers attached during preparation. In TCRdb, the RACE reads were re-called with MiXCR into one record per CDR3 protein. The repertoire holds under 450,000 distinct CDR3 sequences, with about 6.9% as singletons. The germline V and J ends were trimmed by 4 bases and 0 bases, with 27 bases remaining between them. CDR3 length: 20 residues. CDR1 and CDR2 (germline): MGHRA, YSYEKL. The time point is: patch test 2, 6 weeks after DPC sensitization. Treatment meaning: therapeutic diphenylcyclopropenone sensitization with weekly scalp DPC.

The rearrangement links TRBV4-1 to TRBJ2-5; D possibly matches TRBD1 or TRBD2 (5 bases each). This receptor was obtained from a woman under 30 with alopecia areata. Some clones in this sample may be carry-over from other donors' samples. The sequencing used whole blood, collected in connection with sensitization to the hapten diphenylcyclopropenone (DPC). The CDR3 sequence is CASSPYPGTIIERNQETQYF. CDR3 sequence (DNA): TGCGCCAGCAGCCCGTACCCCGGGACCATTATAGAGAGGAACCAAGAGACCCAGTACTTC.